One and the same sample provided the 32 T cell receptor beta chains below, sequenced in a study of blood T cell repertoires in COVID-19. Some clones are missing from TCRdb's copy, which holds only in-frame ones; the method was immunoSEQ multiplex PCR. Among 200,000 to 300,000 clones listed, around 90% were seen once. Material: peripheral blood. The receptors were sampled from a man between 60 and 75 years old who had recovered from COVID-19.

This chain uses TRBV10-1 with TRBJ2-5; a weak D match, TRBD1 (6 bases). Germline assignment: CDR1 WNHNN and CDR2 SYGVQD (reference sequence). This CDR3 region has 14 residues. V lost 0 bases, J lost 5 bases, and 10 bases lay in between. As DNA, the CDR3 is TGCGCCAGCAGTGAGTCGGGGGCGCGGGAGACCCAGTACTTC. Its translation is CASSESGARETQYF.

The V call is TRBV21-1, the J call TRBJ2-3; the DNA was not compared with TRBD1, the D call given in the table. TRBV21-1 is a listed pseudogene. The CDR3 contains 14 residues. The CDR3: CAGGTGDRTDTQYF. CDR3 sequence (DNA): TGTGCCGGGGGGACAGGGGATAGAACAGATACGCAGTATTTT.

This sequence joins TRBV29-1 and TRBJ2-7; D remains ambiguous. Germline CDR1 and CDR2: SQVTM and ANQGSEA. The CDR3 has 11 amino acids. Trimming cost V 4 bases and J 3 bases, with 7 bases left between them. CDR3: CSVGGYYEQYF. The DNA for the CDR3 is TGCAGCGTTGGAGGTTACTACGAGCAGTACTTC.

The gene calls are TRBV6-5 and TRBJ1-2, with D possibly TRBD1 on 5 matching bases. The germline V gene encodes CDR1 MNHEY and CDR2 SVGAGI. Trimming cost V 7 bases and J 6 bases, with 12 bases left between them. This CDR3 region has 12 residues. This CDR3 is CASNGGLDGYTF. CDR3 coding DNA: TGTGCCAGCAACGGGGGATTGGATGGCTACACCTTC.

The rearrangement links TRBV19 to TRBJ1-5; 9 bases are a match to TRBD1. The ends lost 7 bases at V and 5 bases at J; junction bases unmatched: 9. This CDR3 region has 15 residues. The V gene's germline CDR1 is LNHDA and CDR2 SQIVND (reference sequence). As DNA, the CDR3 is TGTGCCAGTACCCGCCGGACAGGGGAGTATCAGCCCCAGCATTTT. It codes for CASTRRTGEYQPQHF. Based on the CDR3 plus reference TRBV19 and TRBJ1-5, the full variable domain is DGGITQSPKYLFRKEGQNVTLSCEQNLNHDAMYWYRQDPGQGLRLIYYSQIVNDFQKGDIAEGYSVSREKKESFPLTVTSAQKNPTAFYLCASTRRTGEYQPQHFGDGTRLSIL.

The V call is TRBV4-1, the J call TRBJ2-1, with 7 bases aligning to TRBD2. Trimming at V came to 8 bases and at J to 7 bases, leaving 8 bases not matched to a gene. There are 13 residues in the CDR3. Germline values: CDR1 MGHRA, CDR2 YSYEKL. The DNA of the CDR3 is TGCGCCAGCGCCTTAGGGACTACTAATGAGCAGTTCTTC. Protein product: CASALGTTNEQFF.

This rearrangement joins TRBV9 to TRBJ1-2; D is perhaps TRBD1 (6 bases). CDR1 and CDR2 from the germline V gene are SGDLS and YYNGEE. V lost 4 bases and J 2 bases, leaving 15 bases between the germline ends. The CDR3 has 15 amino acids. The CDR3 loop is CASSPLDSANYGYTF. CDR3 DNA: TGTGCCAGCAGCCCCCTGGACAGTGCGAACTATGGCTACACCTTC.

This rearrangement joins TRBV4-1 to TRBJ1-2; 8 bases are shared with TRBD1. With V trimmed by 2 bases and J by 7 bases, 9 bases remained unmatched. In germline, CDR1 is MGHRA, CDR2 YSYEKL. This CDR3 is built from 15 residues. CDR3 nucleotide sequence: TGCGCCAGCAGCCAACAAGACAGGGGACGGGGTGGCTACACCTTC. It yields the protein CASSQQDRGRGGYTF.

The chain recombines TRBV18 with TRBJ2-4; 7 bases line up with TRBD1. Unmatched junction bases numbered 8, after V lost 2 bases and J lost 7 bases. The CDR3 covers 15 residues. Germline lookup yields CDR1 KGHSH and CDR2 LQKENI. The CDR3 loop is CASSPDRVRGNIQYF. Here the CDR3 DNA reads TGTGCCAGCTCACCAGACAGGGTGAGGGGTAACATTCAGTACTTC.

This chain uses TRBV9 with TRBJ1-2; D gene unclear. Trimming pared 2 bases from V and 4 bases from J, leaving 15 bases between. The CDR3 totals 15 residues. Germline V gene data show CDR1 as SGDLS and CDR2 as YYNGEE. CDR3 coding DNA: TGTGCCAGCAGCGTTCTAACGGCGGGATCCTATGGCTACACCTTC. As protein: CASSVLTAGSYGYTF.

V and J are TRBV5-1 and TRBJ2-7; 12 bases fit TRBD2. The V gene's germline CDR1 is SGHRS and CDR2 YFSETQ. This CDR3 has 16 amino acids. V shed 0 bases and J 3 bases; nucleotides not matched to a gene: 4. The chain's CDR3 is CASSLGGTSGYYEQYF. CDR3 nucleotide sequence: TGCGCCAGCAGCTTGGGAGGGACTAGCGGGTACTACGAGCAGTACTTC.

The chain links TRBV3-1 (or the pseudogene TRBV3-2) to TRBJ1-3; the D gene is possibly TRBD1 (6 bases). The V gene lost 4 bases and the J gene lost 0 bases, with 22 bases spanning the gap. CDR1 is LGHDT and CDR2 is YNNKEL in the germline V gene (reference sequence). This CDR3 region has 19 residues. Written as DNA, the CDR3 is TGTGCCAGCAGCCCCCAAAGACCCATTACAGGGAGCTCTGGAAACACCATATATTTT. Translating it yields CASSPQRPITGSSGNTIYF.

This chain links TRBV19 with TRBJ1-6; 8 bases align to TRBD1. This CDR3 contains 16 residues. Per germline, CDR1 LNHDA and CDR2 SQIVND (reference sequence). The V gene end was trimmed by 7 bases and the J gene end by 7 bases; junction bases not matched to a gene: 12. This chain's CDR3 is CASTSPDRGRNSPLHF. The CDR3 DNA sequence: TGTGCCAGTACCTCACCCGACAGGGGTAGGAATTCACCCCTCCACTTT.

The CDR3: CASSGRRGGESYEQYF. CDR3 bases: TGTGCCAGCAGCGGTAGGCGGGGGGGAGAGTCCTACGAGCAGTACTTC. The chain combines TRBV7-9 with TRBJ2-7, with 9 bases identical to TRBD2. Germline CDR1 and CDR2: SEHNR and FQNEAQ (reference sequence). This CDR3 is built from 16 residues. After removal of 5 bases from V and 1 base from J, the junction contained 9 bases not matched to a gene.

V is TRBV3-1 (or the pseudogene TRBV3-2) and J is TRBJ1-3, with D unresolved. Germline CDR1 and CDR2: LGHDT and YNNKEL (reference sequence). Trimming removed 4 bases at V and 0 bases at J, with 13 bases between. The CDR3 totals 16 residues. DNA of the CDR3: TGTGCCAGCAGCCTATCCGGGATAAACTCTGGAAACACCATATATTTT. This codes for CASSLSGINSGNTIYF.

This clone came up once. This chain links TRBV5-1 with TRBJ2-7; 9 nucleotides agree with TRBD1. J lost 3 bases, V lost 2 bases, and 3 bases had no gene match. CDR3 size: 14 residues. Germline CDR1 reads SGHRS; CDR2 reads YFSETQ. The CDR3 here is CASSLPGQGYEQYF. The CDR3 region has the DNA TGCGCCAGCAGCTTACCGGGACAGGGCTACGAGCAGTACTTC.

J is TRBJ2-3 and V is TRBV10-2; 8 positions match TRBD2. V gave up 2 bases and J gave up 0 bases; unmatched junction bases: 13. CDR1 and CDR2 (germline): WSHSY, SAAADI. The CDR3 has 19 amino acids. The CDR3 coding sequence is TGCGCCAGCAGTGAGCCTGGTCACCTCGGGGGGGCTAGCACAGATACGCAGTATTTT. Translation: CASSEPGHLGGASTDTQYF.

The rearrangement links TRBV6-5 to TRBJ1-2, with D perhaps matching TRBD1 (5 bases). The V gene lost 8 bases and the J gene lost 2 bases, with 12 bases spanning the gap. Germline V gene sequence: CDR1 MNHEY, CDR2 SVGAGI. The CDR3 totals 13 residues. The CDR3 is CASASAGNYGYTF. The CDR3 DNA follows: TGTGCCAGCGCCTCGGCAGGGAACTATGGCTACACCTTC.

The genes are TRBV21-1 and TRBJ2-7; the table assigns TRBD2, which was not confirmed against the DNA. TRBV21-1 is a known pseudogene. There are 15 residues in the CDR3. The CDR3 is CASSKERGASYEQYF. In nucleotides, the CDR3 is TGTGCCAGCAGCAAAGAGCGGGGGGCCTCCTACGAGCAGTACTTC.

The chain links TRBV5-1 to TRBJ1-5, with D hard to call. Trimming stripped 0 bases from V and 0 bases from J, with 4 bases between. Germline-derived CDR1 and CDR2 are SGHRS and YFSETQ. CDR3 length equals 14 residues. In DNA, the CDR3 is TGCGCCAGCAGCTTGGACAGTAGCAATCAGCCCCAGCATTTT. Amino acids: CASSLDSSNQPQHF. The whole variable domain, filled in from reference TRBV5-1 and TRBJ1-5, reads KAGVTQTPRYLIKTRGQQVTLSCSPISGHRSVSWYQQTPGQGLQFLFEYFSETQRNKGNFPGRFSGRQFSNSRSEMNVSTLELGDSALYLCASSLDSSNQPQHFGDGTRLSIL.

V is TRBV19 and J is TRBJ2-2; 9 bases are shared with TRBD2. From germline, CDR1 is LNHDA and CDR2 SQIVND (reference sequence). After removal of 10 bases from V and 4 bases from J, the junction contained 10 bases not matched to a gene. This CDR3 comprises 15 residues. CDR3 sequence: CATNVLAGVTGELFF. CDR3 DNA: TGTGCCACCAACGTCTTAGCGGGGGTCACCGGGGAGCTGTTTTTT.

The chain uses TRBV6-5 and TRBJ1-1; D is possibly TRBD1 (5 bases). There are 13 residues in the CDR3. Germline loops: CDR1 MNHEY, CDR2 SVGAGI. Trimming removed 6 bases at V and 0 bases at J, with 8 bases between. The CDR3 loop reads CASSRQMNTEAFF. In DNA, the CDR3 is TGTGCCAGCAGCCGACAGATGAACACTGAAGCTTTCTTT.

This clone has only one observation. The V call is TRBV6-5, the J call TRBJ1-6; D is unclear. V lost 2 bases and J lost 6, with 11 bases in between. The CDR3 is made up of 15 amino acids. Germline V gene data show CDR1 as MNHEY and CDR2 as SVGAGI. The CDR3 is CASSYLGASNSPLHF. CDR3 DNA: TGTGCCAGCAGTTACCTGGGAGCCAGTAATTCACCCCTCCACTTT.

V gene TRBV3-1 (or the pseudogene TRBV3-2) combines with J gene TRBJ2-1; TRBD2 aligns across 9 bases. Per the germline V gene, CDR1 is LGHDT and CDR2 is YNNKEL (reference sequence). Trimming removed 4 bases from V and 10 bases from J; junction bases left unmatched: 8. The CDR3 extends over 14 amino acids. CDR3 region: CASSPGLAPIEQFF. DNA of the CDR3: TGTGCCAGCAGCCCTGGACTAGCGCCTATCGAGCAGTTCTTC.

Comment on this clone: The sample contains more than one DNA sequence encoding this CDR3. The V and J genes are TRBV5-1 and TRBJ2-5, with 8 bases fitting TRBD1. The CDR3 consists of 16 residues. V trimming: 4 bases; J trimming: 2 bases; junction bases outside the gene matches: 10. CDR1 is SGHRS, CDR2 YFSETQ, per germline. CDR3 protein: CASSRSTGTGQETQYF. CDR3 nucleotides: TGCGCCAGCAGCCGCAGCACCGGGACAGGACAAGAGACCCAGTACTTC.

CDR3 sequence (DNA): TGTGCCAGCAGCTCCCGACAGGGAGGAGCATCGGTAGAGGGCTACACCTTC. Its protein product is CASSSRQGGASVEGYTF. V gene TRBV7-9 combines with J gene TRBJ1-2, with 7 bases identical to TRBD1. CDR3 length: 17 amino acids. Germline CDR1 is SEHNR and CDR2 is FQNEAQ (reference sequence). The junction had 19 bases not matched to a gene; V was cut back by 4 bases and J by 8 bases.

Here the CDR3 reads CAPERRYYEQYF. CDR3 DNA sequence: TGTGCCCCCGAGCGCAGATACTACGAGCAGTACTTC. This chain joins TRBV6-5 and TRBJ2-7; no reliable D call. Per the germline V gene, CDR1 is MNHEY and CDR2 is SVGAGI. V was clipped by 11 bases and J by 3 bases, with 14 bases between them. This CDR3 has 12 amino acids.

V is TRBV11-2 and J is TRBJ1-5; no definite D call. Looked up from germline, CDR1 is SGHAT and CDR2 is FQNNGV. The V end lost 3 bases, the J end lost 1 base, and 7 bases lay between the germline ends. This CDR3 region has 14 residues. CDR3 DNA: TGTGCCAGCAGCTTTGGCGGGAGCAATCAGCCCCAGCATTTT. Residues: CASSFGGSNQPQHF. Together with reference TRBV11-2 and TRBJ1-5, the CDR3 gives the full variable domain: EAGVAQSPRYKIIEKRQSVAFWCNPISGHATLYWYQQILGQGPKLLIQFQNNGVVDDSQLPKDRFSAERLKGVDSTLKIQPAKLEDSAVYLCASSFGGSNQPQHFGDGTRLSIL.

In its sample, this clone was seen many times. This chain connects TRBV18 to TRBJ1-1; D uncertain. The V gene's germline CDR1 is KGHSH and CDR2 LQKENI. CDR3 length: 14 residues. Between the trimmed V and J ends, which lost 2 bases and 1 base, there was a span of 8 bases. CDR3 sequence (DNA): TGTGCCAGCTCACCAGGAGCGGAGAACACTGAAGCTTTCTTT. Translation: CASSPGAENTEAFF.

The rearrangement uses TRBV18 and TRBJ2-7, with 8 bases identical to TRBD2. With V trimmed by 0 bases and J by 6 bases, 4 bases remained unmatched. The CDR3 runs to 14 residues. Germline lookup yields CDR1 KGHSH and CDR2 LQKENI. The CDR3 region has the DNA TGTGCCAGCTCACCACCGGGGCGGGGGGTCGAGCAGTACTTC. Residues: CASSPPGRGVEQYF.

This clone came up once. The chain is built from TRBV5-1 and TRBJ1-1, with 8 bases fitting TRBD1. Germline V CDR1 and CDR2: SGHRS, YFSETQ. The CDR3 runs 15 residues. V lost 4 bases to trimming and J lost 0 bases; unmatched junction nucleotides: 5. The CDR3 DNA is TGCGCCAGCAGCCCCCAGGGACAGGTGAACACTGAAGCTTTCTTT. Its protein product is CASSPQGQVNTEAFF.

The chain uses TRBV19 and TRBJ1-1; 9 bases agree with TRBD1. Losses at the gene ends were 7 bases for V and 5 bases for J; bases not matched to a gene: 5. The length of the CDR3 is 13 residues. The V gene's germline CDR1 is LNHDA and CDR2 SQIVND (reference sequence). The CDR3 loop reads CASMGTGKTEAFF. The CDR3 region has the DNA TGTGCCAGTATGGGGACAGGGAAAACTGAAGCTTTCTTT.